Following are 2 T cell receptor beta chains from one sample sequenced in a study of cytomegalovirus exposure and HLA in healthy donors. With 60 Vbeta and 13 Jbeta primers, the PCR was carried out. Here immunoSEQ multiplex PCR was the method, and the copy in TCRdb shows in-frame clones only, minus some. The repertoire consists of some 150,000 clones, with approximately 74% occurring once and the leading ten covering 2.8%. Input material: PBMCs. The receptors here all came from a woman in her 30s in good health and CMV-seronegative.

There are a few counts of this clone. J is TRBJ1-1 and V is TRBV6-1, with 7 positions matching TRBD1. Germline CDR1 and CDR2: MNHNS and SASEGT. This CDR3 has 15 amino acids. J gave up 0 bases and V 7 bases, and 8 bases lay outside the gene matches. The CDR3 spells CASTIRGTVNTEAFF. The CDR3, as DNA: TGTGCCAGCACCATCAGGGGGACAGTGAACACTGAAGCTTTCTTT.

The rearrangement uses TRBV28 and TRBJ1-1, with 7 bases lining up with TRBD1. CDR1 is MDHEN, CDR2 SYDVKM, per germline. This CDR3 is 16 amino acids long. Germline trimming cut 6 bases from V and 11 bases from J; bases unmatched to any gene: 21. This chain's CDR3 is CASSPTSDRAGVEAFF. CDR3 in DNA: TGTGCCAGCAGCCCAACCTCTGACAGGGCCGGAGTAGAGGCTTTCTTT. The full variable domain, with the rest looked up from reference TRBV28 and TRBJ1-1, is DVKVTQSSRYLVKRTGEKVFLECVQDMDHENMFWYRQDPGLGLRLIYFSYDVKMKEKGDIPEGYSVSREKKERFSLILESASTNQTSMYLCASSPTSDRAGVEAFFGQGTRLTVV.